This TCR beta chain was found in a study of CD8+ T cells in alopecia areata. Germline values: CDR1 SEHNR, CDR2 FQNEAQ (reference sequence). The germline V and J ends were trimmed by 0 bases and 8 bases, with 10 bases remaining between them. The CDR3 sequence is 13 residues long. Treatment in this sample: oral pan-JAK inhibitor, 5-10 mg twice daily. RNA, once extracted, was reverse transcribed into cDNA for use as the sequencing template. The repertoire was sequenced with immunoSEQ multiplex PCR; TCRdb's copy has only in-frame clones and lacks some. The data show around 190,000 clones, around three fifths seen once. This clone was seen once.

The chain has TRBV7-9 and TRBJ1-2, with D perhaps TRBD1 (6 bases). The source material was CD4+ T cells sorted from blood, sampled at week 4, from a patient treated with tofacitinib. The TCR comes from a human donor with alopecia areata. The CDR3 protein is CASSLAGGQGYTF. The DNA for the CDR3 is TGTGCCAGCAGCTTAGCCGGGGGGCAGGGCTACACCTTC.